The next 10 T cell receptor beta chains were all read from a single sample in a study of T cell changes during pregnancy in multiple sclerosis. Repertoires were generated with immunoSEQ multiplex PCR, while TCRdb's copy carries only in-frame clones and drops some. The repertoire consists of approximately 50,000 clones, with roughly 95% occurring once and the leading ten covering approximately 0.31%. Sample: CD4+ T cells from peripheral blood mononuclear cells, taken in the third trimester of pregnancy. These receptors came from a female donor with multiple sclerosis, enrolled in a pregnancy study.

The chain joins TRBV5-4 to TRBJ2-7; the match to TRBD1 covers 9 bases. Germline lookup yields CDR1 SGHNT and CDR2 YYREEE (reference sequence). This CDR3 is 15 amino acids long. The ends lost 2 bases at V and 3 bases at J; junction bases unmatched: 6. The CDR3 DNA reads TGTGCCAGCAGCTTAACCGGGACAGGGCACTACGAGCAGTACTTC. Protein: CASSLTGTGHYEQYF.

CDR3 nucleotides: TGTGCCAGCACGAGGTTGGGTCTAGATTCACCCCTCCACTTT. Translated: CASTRLGLDSPLHF. The chain combines TRBV2 with TRBJ1-6; unclear D gene. Per the germline V gene, CDR1 is SNHLY and CDR2 is FYNNEI. This CDR3 contains 14 residues. Trimming cost V 7 bases and J 8 bases, with 15 bases left between them. The full variable domain, in which reference TRBV2 and TRBJ1-6 provide the parts outside the CDR3, is EPEVTQTPSHQVTQMGQEVILRCVPISNHLYFYWYRQILGQKVEFLVSFYNNEISEKSEIFDDQFSVERPDGSNFTLKIRSTKLEDSAMYFCASTRLGLDSPLHFGNGTRLTVT.

In regard to this clone: An end of the junction differs from the germline gene, which may be a read error. The rearrangement uses TRBV7-7 and TRBJ2-3; D is uncertain. The length of the CDR3 is 13 residues. The V gene's germline CDR1 is SSHAT and CDR2 FNYEAQ (reference sequence). In nucleotides, the CDR3 is TGTGCTAGCAGCCCGGCGGGCACAGATACGCAGTATTTT. Its protein is CASSPAGTDTQYF.

The rearrangement links TRBV18 to TRBJ2-1; 7 nucleotides agree with TRBD1. The CDR3 has 16 amino acids. Germline-derived CDR1 and CDR2 are KGHSH and LQKENI. With 5 bases clipped from V and 0 bases from J, the junction kept 7 bases outside the gene matches. CDR3 residues: CASSLGQFSSYNEQFF. The CDR3 DNA reads TGTGCCAGCTCATTGGGACAGTTTAGCTCCTACAATGAGCAGTTCTTC.

The J gene is TRBJ2-5, the V gene TRBV19; 8 positions agree with TRBD1. V shed 4 bases and J 11 bases; nucleotides not matched to a gene: 9. This CDR3 spans 13 amino acids. Germline CDR1 is LNHDA and CDR2 is SQIVND (reference sequence). CDR3 protein: CASSTRDRPGQYF. The DNA for the CDR3 is TGTGCCAGTAGTACCCGGGACAGGCCGGGTCAGTACTTC.

This clone turned up a few times. This chain connects TRBV7-9 to TRBJ2-5; 7 nucleotides line up with TRBD2. The CDR3 runs 16 residues. V lost 5 bases and J lost 5; bases outside the gene matches: 14. Looked up from germline, CDR1 is SEHNR and CDR2 is FQNEAQ (reference sequence). CDR3 in amino acids: CASSKMRRERLETQYF. CDR3 nucleotide sequence: TGTGCCAGCAGCAAAATGCGGCGGGAGAGGTTGGAGACCCAGTACTTC.

The CDR3 reads CAWRARLAGQTYEQYF. CDR3 nucleotide sequence: TGTGCCTGGAGGGCGCGACTAGCGGGACAAACCTACGAGCAGTACTTC. The chain carries TRBV30 and TRBJ2-7, with 11 positions matching TRBD2. This CDR3 spans 16 amino acids. V was clipped by 3 bases and J by 2 bases; unmatched bases: 9. Germline CDR1 GTSNPN, CDR2 SVGIG (reference sequence).

The chain uses TRBV5-6 and TRBJ1-1, with D possibly TRBD1 on 5 matching bases. This CDR3 comprises 15 residues. The ends were cut back, 0 bases at V and 1 base at J, with 10 bases in the middle. The germline V gene encodes CDR1 SGHDT and CDR2 YYEEEE. This CDR3 is CASSLATGQNTEAFF. In DNA form, the CDR3 reads TGTGCCAGCAGCTTGGCAACAGGCCAGAACACTGAAGCTTTCTTT.

The rearrangement uses TRBV7-3 and TRBJ1-1, with no clear D. The CDR3 spans 13 residues. Germline V gene sequence: CDR1 SGHTA, CDR2 FQGTGA. The ends were cut back, 4 bases at V and 1 base at J, with 7 bases in the middle. As DNA, the CDR3 is TGTGCCAGCAGCTCGGGTCGGAACACTGAAGCTTTCTTT. Translation gives CASSSGRNTEAFF.

This clone was found a few times. The rearrangement uses TRBV5-1 and TRBJ2-7, with D unresolved. Trimming stripped 0 bases from V and 0 bases from J, with 7 bases between. The CDR3 totals 14 residues. Per germline, CDR1 SGHRS and CDR2 YFSETQ. The CDR3: CASSLVPGSYEQYF. In nucleotides, the CDR3 is TGCGCCAGCAGCTTGGTGCCGGGCTCCTACGAGCAGTACTTC.